Listed below are T cell receptor beta chains from one sample, sequenced in a study of T cells after yellow fever vaccination. TCRdb passed the 5' RACE reads through MiXCR, listing each CDR3 protein once. The top ten clones hold about 16% of a sample with approximately 510,000 distinct CDR3 sequences, around a fifth of them seen once. Source: PBMCs, taken about 20 days after the first yellow fever vaccination. The receptors originated from a man aged 18 to 29 who received the YFV17D yellow fever vaccine. The CDR3 runs from the conserved cysteine through the conserved F or W. Fields, in order: V gene, clone size, J gene, D gene, CDR3 DNA, CDR3 protein. The D gene is left open where the match is weak. Not all rows give a size; the values are once, few, many and, for expanded clones, a class.

v_gene: TRBV7-9
abundance: NA
j_gene: TRBJ2-2
d_gene: TRBD1
CDR3nt: TGTGCCAGCAGCTTAGGTCCCTGGACAGGGAACACCGGGGAGCTGTTTTTT
CDR3aa: CASSLGPWTGNTGELFF

v_gene: TRBV7-3
abundance: NA
j_gene: TRBJ2-1
d_gene: NA
CDR3nt: TGTGCCAGCAGCACCACTAGTTTGGGCAATGAGCAGTTCTTC
CDR3aa: CASSTTSLGNEQFF

v_gene: TRBV9
abundance: NA
j_gene: TRBJ1-1
d_gene: NA
CDR3nt: TGTGCCAGCAGCGGAGAACGAGGGGCTGACACTGAAGCTTTCTTT
CDR3aa: CASSGERGADTEAFF

v_gene: TRBV14
abundance: NA
j_gene: TRBJ2-7
d_gene: NA
CDR3nt: TGTGCCAGCAGCCAAGCGGGAGCTTACGAGCAGTACTTC
CDR3aa: CASSQAGAYEQYF

v_gene: TRBV9
abundance: few
j_gene: TRBJ2-2
d_gene: TRBD2
CDR3nt: TGTGCCAGCAGCGTCTGGGGGGTCAGCGGGGACACCGGGGAGCTGTTTTTT
CDR3aa: CASSVWGVSGDTGELFF

v_gene: TRBV7-2
abundance: few
j_gene: TRBJ2-3
d_gene: NA
CDR3nt: TGTGCCAGCAGCTCCATCTACCGCGGACGCACGGCCGGGGATACGCAGTATTTT
CDR3aa: CASSSIYRGRTAGDTQYF

v_gene: TRBV20-1
abundance: NA
j_gene: TRBJ1-1
d_gene: NA
CDR3nt: TGCAGTGCTAGCCCCGAGGGAACTGAAGCTTTCTTT
CDR3aa: CSASPEGTEAFF

v_gene: TRBV7-2
abundance: NA
j_gene: TRBJ2-3
d_gene: NA
CDR3nt: TGTGCCAGCAGTTACAGGCTTAATTCTCTTAATACGCAGTATTTT
CDR3aa: CASSYRLNSLNTQYF

v_gene: TRBV15
abundance: NA
j_gene: TRBJ2-1
d_gene: NA
CDR3nt: TGTGCCACCAGCGACTACGGGGGGCACAATGAGCAGTTCTTC
CDR3aa: CATSDYGGHNEQFF

v_gene: TRBV6-1
abundance: NA
j_gene: TRBJ2-1
d_gene: TRBD1
CDR3nt: TGTGCCAGCAGCAGACAGGGACAAACCTACAATGAGCAGTTCTTC
CDR3aa: CASSRQGQTYNEQFF

v_gene: TRBV3-1
abundance: few
j_gene: TRBJ1-4
d_gene: NA
CDR3nt: TGTGCCAGCAGTCCGTGGGACATGAATGAAAAACTGTTTTTT
CDR3aa: CASSPWDMNEKLFF

v_gene: TRBV6-2/TRBV6-3
abundance: NA
j_gene: TRBJ2-7
d_gene: NA
CDR3nt: TGTGCCAGTTCGGGAATGAAACACGAGCAGTACTTC
CDR3aa: CASSGMKHEQYF

v_gene: TRBV5-5
abundance: NA
j_gene: TRBJ2-1
d_gene: NA
CDR3nt: TGTGCCAGCAGTCCCGGGACCTCCAGTGGCAATGAGCAGTTCTTC
CDR3aa: CASSPGTSSGNEQFF

v_gene: TRBV7-3
abundance: few
j_gene: TRBJ1-4
d_gene: NA
CDR3nt: TGTGCCAGCAGCTTATATGGACGGGCAACTAATGAAAAACTGTTTTTT
CDR3aa: CASSLYGRATNEKLFF

v_gene: TRBV29-1
abundance: NA
j_gene: TRBJ1-5
d_gene: NA
CDR3nt: TGCAGCACAAAAGTCGACGGCTCTCAGCATTTT
CDR3aa: CSTKVDGSQHF

v_gene: TRBV5-1
abundance: NA
j_gene: TRBJ1-4
d_gene: NA
CDR3nt: TGCGCCAGCAGCTTGGGGTCGACGGGATTTAATGAAAAACTGTTTTTT
CDR3aa: CASSLGSTGFNEKLFF

v_gene: TRBV3-1
abundance: few
j_gene: TRBJ1-2
d_gene: TRBD1
CDR3nt: TGTGCCAGCAGCCAACAGGACAGGGCACTCAAATATGGCTACACCTTC
CDR3aa: CASSQQDRALKYGYTF

v_gene: TRBV4-3
abundance: NA
j_gene: TRBJ2-3
d_gene: TRBD2
CDR3nt: TGCGCCAGCAGCCAAGATCCTAGCGGGGTTAGAGATACGCAGTATTTT
CDR3aa: CASSQDPSGVRDTQYF

v_gene: TRBV15
abundance: many
j_gene: TRBJ1-5
d_gene: NA
CDR3nt: TGTGCCACCAGCAGAGAGGGGGGCAGGGGAAATCAGCCCCAGCATTTT
CDR3aa: CATSREGGRGNQPQHF

v_gene: TRBV4-2
abundance: few
j_gene: TRBJ2-5
d_gene: TRBD2
CDR3nt: TGTGCCAGCTCAGGACTAGCGGGGGGGGGAGAGACCCAGTACTTC
CDR3aa: CASSGLAGGGETQYF

v_gene: TRBV5-1
abundance: many
j_gene: TRBJ1-3
d_gene: NA
CDR3nt: TGCGCCAGCAGCTTGGTGGGAGATGGAAACACCATATATTTT
CDR3aa: CASSLVGDGNTIYF

v_gene: TRBV12-3/TRBV12-4
abundance: many
j_gene: TRBJ2-2
d_gene: NA
CDR3nt: TGTGCCAGCAGTCCTGGTCCGGGCGGGGAGCTGTTTTTT
CDR3aa: CASSPGPGGELFF